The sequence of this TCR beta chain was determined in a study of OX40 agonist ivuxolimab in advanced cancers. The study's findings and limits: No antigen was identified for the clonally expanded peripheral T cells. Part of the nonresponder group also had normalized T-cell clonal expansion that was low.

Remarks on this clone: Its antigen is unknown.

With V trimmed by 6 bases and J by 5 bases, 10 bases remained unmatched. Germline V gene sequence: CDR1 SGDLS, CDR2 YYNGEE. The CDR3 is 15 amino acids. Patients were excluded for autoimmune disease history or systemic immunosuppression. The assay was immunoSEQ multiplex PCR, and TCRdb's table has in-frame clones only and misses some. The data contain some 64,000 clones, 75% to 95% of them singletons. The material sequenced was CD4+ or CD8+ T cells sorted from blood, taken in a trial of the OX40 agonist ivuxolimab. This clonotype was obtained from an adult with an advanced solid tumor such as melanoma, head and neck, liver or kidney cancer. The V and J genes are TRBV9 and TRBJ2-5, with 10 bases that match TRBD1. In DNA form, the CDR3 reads TGTGCCAGCAACCCGCCGACAGGGGGCGTGGAGACCCAGTACTTC. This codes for CASNPPTGGVETQYF.